This T cell receptor (beta chain) was identified in a study of regulatory T cells in long-lasting Graves disease. As for the study in general: More than 5 years of antithyroid drugs with positive TSH receptor antibodies defined persistent Graves' disease. Study-wide results and caveats: Fewer public clonotypes were shared by new patients (about 940) than by persistent patients (2,741). TCR diversity was lower in persistent Graves' patients than in newly diagnosed ones. Sampling was limited to peripheral blood rather than thyroid tissue.

The time point is: persistent/refractory GD, antithyroid drugs over 5 years with positive TRAb. PBMCs provided the RNA from which the TCR library was made. Trimming took 1 base from V and 8 from J; bases not matched to a gene: 7. The CDR3 runs 14 residues. Germline V gene lookup returns CDR1 LNHDA and CDR2 SQIVND (reference sequence). For this clonotype: Its antigen remains unknown.

In building TCR beta libraries, iRepertoire HTBI primers were used together with Arm-PCR of CDR3 regions. TCRdb reanalysed the multiplex PCR reads using MiXCR and keeps one entry per CDR3 protein. The sample consists of some 370,000 distinct CDR3 sequences, around 23% of them appearing once. The sequences come from peripheral blood mononuclear cells (PBMCs), collected when the disease was refractory, from a patient treated with antithyroid drugs. This clonotype originated in a woman aged 40 to 50 with Graves disease. The chain links TRBV19 to TRBJ1-1, with 7 bases matching TRBD1. Written as DNA, the CDR3 is TGTGCCAGTAGTATAGCGACAGGGAGCCCCGAAGCTTTCTTT. This gives the protein CASSIATGSPEAFF.